The 20 T cell receptor beta chains in this list originate from one sample, sequenced in a study of blood T cell repertoires in COVID-19. Sequencing was performed with immunoSEQ multiplex PCR; in TCRdb, only in-frame clones are kept and a portion is missing. The table includes hundreds of thousands of clones, about four fifths detected once. Sequencing was performed on PBMCs or T cells enriched from blood (not recorded which). The source is a man in his forties who had been exposed to COVID-19.

The rearrangement joins TRBV13 to TRBJ1-3, with no clear D. The CDR3 consists of 13 residues. CDR1 and CDR2 from the germline V gene are PRHDT and FYEKMQ (reference sequence). The germline V and J ends were trimmed by 5 bases and 3 bases, with 8 bases remaining between them. The CDR3 DNA reads TGTGCCAGCAGCGTACGAGGTGGAAACACCATATATTTT. Translating gives CASSVRGGNTIYF.

This clone was seen only once. This chain connects TRBV27 to TRBJ1-2, with 7 nucleotides matching TRBD1. Trimming cost V 6 bases and J 8 bases; bases outside gene matches: 15. Germline V gene data show CDR1 as MNHEY and CDR2 as SMNVEV (reference sequence). The CDR3 is 15 amino acids. CDR3 residues: CASSPLSRGFGGYTF. Written as DNA, the CDR3 is TGTGCCAGCAGCCCACTGTCCAGGGGGTTTGGGGGCTACACCTTC.

This chain joins TRBV30 and TRBJ1-5; weak D call: TRBD1 (5 bases). Per germline, CDR1 GTSNPN and CDR2 SVGIG (reference sequence). V lost 0 bases to trimming and J lost 3 bases, with 9 bases between them. The CDR3 is made up of 14 amino acids. The CDR3 loop is CAWSVWGLNQPQHF. The CDR3 bases are TGTGCCTGGAGTGTATGGGGCCTCAATCAGCCCCAGCATTTT.

This chain connects TRBV11-2 to TRBJ2-1, with 11 nucleotides matching TRBD2. The germline gives CDR1 SGHAT, CDR2 FQNNGV. There are 16 residues in the CDR3. The trim removed 8 bases at V and 7 bases at J, leaving 13 bases unmatched. In nucleotides, the CDR3 is TGTGCCAGCCACCTGAGGGCGACTAGCGGGATAAATGAGCAGTTCTTC. Its protein product is CASHLRATSGINEQFF.

The rearrangement links TRBV30 to TRBJ2-3, with 8 bases fitting TRBD1. This CDR3 has 14 amino acids. The germline CDR1 and CDR2 sequences are GTSNPN and SVGIG (reference sequence). J lost 0 bases, V lost 5 bases, and 4 bases had no gene match. The CDR3 here is CAWAGGLSTDTQYF. CDR3 sequence (DNA): TGTGCCTGGGCAGGGGGCCTCAGCACAGATACGCAGTATTTT.

The rearrangement uses TRBV5-1 and TRBJ1-1; TRBD1 might be the D (6 bases). Germline CDR1 SGHRS, CDR2 YFSETQ. CDR3 length equals 14 residues. The germline V and J ends were trimmed by 4 bases and 1 base, with 11 bases remaining between them. CDR3 coding DNA: TGCGCCAGCAGCGAAAACAGGGAGAACACTGAAGCTTTCTTT. This translates into CASSENRENTEAFF.

The chain has TRBV21-1 and TRBJ1-3; the table's D call of TRBD1 was not tested on the DNA. TRBV21-1 is a known pseudogene. The CDR3 has 18 residues. Here the CDR3 reads CASSSGTGALARGNTIYF. The CDR3 nucleotides are TGTGCCAGCAGCAGTGGCACAGGTGCCCTTGCGAGAGGAAACACCATATATTTT.

This clone occurred once. The chain links TRBV6-2 or TRBV6-3 to TRBJ2-7; 13 nucleotides match TRBD2. This CDR3 region has 17 residues. J gave up 4 bases and V 4 bases, and 10 bases lay outside the gene matches. Germline CDR1 and CDR2: MNHEY and SVGEGT. CDR3 residues: CASSSRTSGRVPYEQYF. The CDR3 DNA reads as TGTGCCAGCAGTTCAAGGACTAGCGGGAGAGTTCCGTACGAGCAGTACTTC.

The chain has TRBV24-1 and TRBJ2-2; 7 bases align to TRBD1. Germline lookup yields CDR1 KGHDR and CDR2 SFDVKD. CDR3 length equals 17 residues. V lost 4 bases to trimming and J lost 4 bases; unmatched junction nucleotides: 11. CDR3 in amino acids: CATSDPTGTALTGELFF. The CDR3 DNA follows: TGTGCCACCAGTGACCCTACCGGGACAGCGCTCACCGGGGAGCTGTTTTTT.

The V and J genes are TRBV7-9 and TRBJ2-7; TRBD2 matches 10 bases. Looked up from germline, CDR1 is SEHNR and CDR2 is FQNEAQ (reference sequence). CDR3 length equals 15 residues. V trimming: 5 bases; J trimming: 3 bases; junction bases outside the gene matches: 7. The CDR3 reads CASSPLAGGYYEQYF. The CDR3 bases are TGTGCCAGCAGCCCCTTAGCGGGAGGTTACTACGAGCAGTACTTC.

As for this clone: It is likely a read error, because the conserved phenylalanine at the end of the CDR3 is missing. The DNA is omitted, as the CDR3 cannot be located on it reliably, and the CDR3 follows TCRdb's listing. The J gene is TRBJ2-7, the V gene TRBV7-8; TRBD2 is taken as the D call from the table, unchecked against the DNA. The CDR3 is made up of 12 amino acids, end residues included. The V gene's germline CDR1 is SGHVS and CDR2 FQNEAQ. CDR3 in amino acids: CASSLDKEGPSI.

The chain employs TRBV11-3 and TRBJ2-5, with a tentative D call TRBD2 (6 bases). There are 15 residues in the CDR3. The ends were cut back, 5 bases at V and 5 bases at J, with 18 bases in the middle. CDR1 and CDR2 from the germline V gene are SGHNT and YENEEA. CDR3 amino acids: CASSPVGEVRETQYF. CDR3 nucleotides: TGTGCCAGCAGCCCCGTGGGGGAGGTTAGGGAGACCCAGTACTTC.

V is TRBV19 and J is TRBJ1-3; D is perhaps TRBD1 (6 bases). Germline lookup yields CDR1 LNHDA and CDR2 SQIVND (reference sequence). The CDR3 covers 19 residues. V was cut by 7 bases and J by 0 bases, with 25 bases left in between. The CDR3 sequence is CASNDGARGNPYSGNTIYF. In DNA, the CDR3 is TGTGCCAGTAATGATGGGGCCAGGGGTAACCCTTACTCTGGAAACACCATATATTTT.

The chain combines TRBV24-1 with TRBJ1-5, with TRBD1 matching over 8 bases. The CDR3 contains 13 residues. Per germline, CDR1 KGHDR and CDR2 SFDVKD. The trim removed 7 bases at V and 5 bases at J, leaving 3 bases unmatched. The CDR3 DNA is TGTGCCACCAGGGACAGGGAAGATCAGCCCCAGCATTTT. Translating gives CATRDREDQPQHF.

This clone was picked up one time. The CDR3 loop is CASSSRQGSHEQYF. CDR3 nucleotide sequence: TGTGCCAGCAGTTCACGACAGGGGAGTCACGAGCAGTACTTC. V is TRBV6-5 and J is TRBJ2-7; TRBD1 matches 8 bases. CDR3 length: 14 amino acids. The germline V gene has CDR1 MNHEY and CDR2 SVGAGI. V lost 4 bases, J lost 5 bases, and 7 bases stayed unmatched.

The V call is TRBV4-2, the J call TRBJ1-2; no clear D. The V end lost 5 bases, the J end lost 7 bases, and 17 bases lay between the germline ends. Germline CDR1 LGHNA, CDR2 YNFKEQ. The CDR3 has 14 residues. This chain's CDR3 is CASSTPDRSSGYTF. CDR3 in DNA: TGTGCCAGCAGCACGCCGGATCGGAGTAGTGGCTACACCTTC.

The chain has TRBV9 and TRBJ1-2; 9 positions agree with TRBD1. V shed 3 bases and J 7 bases; nucleotides not matched to a gene: 13. Germline assignment: CDR1 SGDLS and CDR2 YYNGEE. The CDR3 spans 16 residues. Here the CDR3 reads CASSARPGQGIGGYTF. The DNA for the CDR3 is TGTGCCAGCAGCGCCAGACCGGGACAGGGTATCGGTGGCTACACCTTC.

The chain uses TRBV6-6 and TRBJ1-1, with D unresolved. CDR1 MNHNY and CDR2 SVGAGI come from the germline V gene (reference sequence). Trimming cost V 7 bases and J 6 bases, with 12 bases left between them. This CDR3 is 12 amino acids long. The chain's CDR3 is CASTIKQSEAFF. CDR3 sequence (DNA): TGTGCCAGCACAATTAAGCAATCTGAAGCTTTCTTT.

The chain couples TRBV5-6 to TRBJ2-3, with a tentative D call TRBD2 (6 bases). V was clipped by 4 bases and J by 7 bases, with 22 bases between them. The CDR3 runs to 16 residues. Germline CDR1 SGHDT, CDR2 YYEEEE. CDR3 sequence reads: CASSQTRNREIYTQYF. DNA for the CDR3: TGTGCCAGCAGCCAAACCCGGAACCGGGAGATTTATACGCAGTATTTT.

J is TRBJ2-1 and V is TRBV5-4, with 10 positions matching TRBD2. Trimming removed 5 bases from V and 5 bases from J; junction bases left unmatched: 7. The CDR3 runs 15 residues. CDR1 and CDR2 (germline): SGHNT, YYREEE (reference sequence). The CDR3 DNA is TGTGCCAGCAGTTCAGGGACTAGCGCAGACAATGAGCAGTTCTTC. It codes for CASSSGTSADNEQFF. Using reference TRBV5-4 and TRBJ2-1 for the parts outside the CDR3, the full variable domain is ETGVTQSPTHLIKTRGQQVTLRCSSQSGHNTVSWYQQALGQGPQFIFQYYREEENGRGNFPPRFSGLQFPNYSSELNVNALELDDSALYLCASSSGTSADNEQFFGPGTRLTVL.